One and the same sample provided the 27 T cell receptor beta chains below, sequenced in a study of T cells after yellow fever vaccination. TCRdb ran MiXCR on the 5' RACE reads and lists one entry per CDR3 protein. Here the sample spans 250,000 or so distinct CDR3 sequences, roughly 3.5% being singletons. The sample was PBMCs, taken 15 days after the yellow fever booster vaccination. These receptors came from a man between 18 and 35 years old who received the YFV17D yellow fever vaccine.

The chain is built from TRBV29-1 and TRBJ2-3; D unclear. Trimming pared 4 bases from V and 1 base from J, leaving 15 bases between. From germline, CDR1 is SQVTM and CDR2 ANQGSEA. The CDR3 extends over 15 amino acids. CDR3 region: CSVAVRLWGTDTQYF. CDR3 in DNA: TGCAGCGTTGCCGTCCGTCTGTGGGGCACAGATACGCAGTATTTT.

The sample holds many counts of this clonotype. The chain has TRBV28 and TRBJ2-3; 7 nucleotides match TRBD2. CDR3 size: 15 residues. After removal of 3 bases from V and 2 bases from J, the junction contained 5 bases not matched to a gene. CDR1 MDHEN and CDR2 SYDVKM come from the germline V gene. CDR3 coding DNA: TGTGCCAGCAGTTTTGGCGGGGGATACACAGATACGCAGTATTTT. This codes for CASSFGGGYTDTQYF.

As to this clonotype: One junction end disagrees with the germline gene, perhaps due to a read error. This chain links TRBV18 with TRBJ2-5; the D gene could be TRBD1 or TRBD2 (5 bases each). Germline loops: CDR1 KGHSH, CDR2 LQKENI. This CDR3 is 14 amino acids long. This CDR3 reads CASSPGRDQVTQYF. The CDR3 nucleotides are TGTGCCAGCTCACCGGGCAGGGACCAAGTGACCCAGTACTTC.

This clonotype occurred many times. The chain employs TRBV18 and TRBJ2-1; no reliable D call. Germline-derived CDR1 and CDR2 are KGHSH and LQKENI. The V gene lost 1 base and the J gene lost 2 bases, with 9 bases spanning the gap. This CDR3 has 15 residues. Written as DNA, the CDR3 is TGTGCCAGCTCACCACTCCAGGATCCCTACAATGAGCAGTTCTTC. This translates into CASSPLQDPYNEQFF.

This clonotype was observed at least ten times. The CDR3 region is CASSISGGLSSYNEQFF. CDR3 DNA: TGCGCCAGCAGCATAAGCGGGGGCCTTAGCTCCTACAATGAGCAGTTCTTC. The chain carries TRBV5-1 and TRBJ2-1; the match to TRBD2 covers 8 bases. Germline values: CDR1 SGHRS, CDR2 YFSETQ. V shed 4 bases, J shed 0 bases, and the junction held 9 bases outside the gene matches. The CDR3 length is 17 residues.

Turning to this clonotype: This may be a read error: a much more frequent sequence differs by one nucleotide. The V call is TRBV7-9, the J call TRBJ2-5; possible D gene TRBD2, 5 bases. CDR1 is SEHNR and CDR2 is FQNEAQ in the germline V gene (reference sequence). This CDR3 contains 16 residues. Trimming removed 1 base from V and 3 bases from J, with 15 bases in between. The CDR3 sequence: CASSLDSGNLKETQYF. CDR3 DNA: TGTGCCAGCAGCTTAGATTCCGGGAACTTGAAAGAGACCCAGTACTTC.

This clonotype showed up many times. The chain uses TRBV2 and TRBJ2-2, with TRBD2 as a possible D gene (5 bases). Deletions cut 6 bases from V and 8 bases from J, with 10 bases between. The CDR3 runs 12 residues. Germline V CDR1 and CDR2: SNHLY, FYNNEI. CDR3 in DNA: TGTGCCAGCAGAGACGGGGAAGGGGAGCTGTTTTTT. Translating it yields CASRDGEGELFF.

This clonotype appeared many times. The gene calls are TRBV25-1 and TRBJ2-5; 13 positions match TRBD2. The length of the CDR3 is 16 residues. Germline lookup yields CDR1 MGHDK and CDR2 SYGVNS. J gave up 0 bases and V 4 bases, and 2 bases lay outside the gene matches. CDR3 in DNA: TGTGCCAGCAGTGCGGGACTAGCGGGGTACCAAGAGACCCAGTACTTC. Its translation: CASSAGLAGYQETQYF.

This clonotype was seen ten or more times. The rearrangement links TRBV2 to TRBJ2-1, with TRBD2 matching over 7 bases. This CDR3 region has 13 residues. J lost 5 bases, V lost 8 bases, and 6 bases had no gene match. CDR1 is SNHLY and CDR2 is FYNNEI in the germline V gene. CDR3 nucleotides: TGTGCCAGCGGGACTACTTCCGACAATGAGCAGTTCTTC. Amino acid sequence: CASGTTSDNEQFF.

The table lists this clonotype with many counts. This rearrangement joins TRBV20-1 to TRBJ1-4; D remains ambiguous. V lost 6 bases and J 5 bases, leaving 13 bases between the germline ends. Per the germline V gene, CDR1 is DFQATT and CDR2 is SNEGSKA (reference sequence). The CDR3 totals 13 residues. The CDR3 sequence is CSARRTANEKLFF. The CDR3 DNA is TGCAGTGCCCGGAGGACGGCCAATGAAAAACTGTTTTTT.

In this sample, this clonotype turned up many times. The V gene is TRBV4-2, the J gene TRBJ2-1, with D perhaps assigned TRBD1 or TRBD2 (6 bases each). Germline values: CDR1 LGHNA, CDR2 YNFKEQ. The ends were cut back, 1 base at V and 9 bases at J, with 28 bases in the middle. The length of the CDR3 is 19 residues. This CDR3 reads CASSQVRGVGGLSVGEQFF. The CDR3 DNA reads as TGTGCCAGCAGCCAAGTGCGCGGGGTAGGGGGTCTCTCCGTCGGTGAGCAGTTCTTC.

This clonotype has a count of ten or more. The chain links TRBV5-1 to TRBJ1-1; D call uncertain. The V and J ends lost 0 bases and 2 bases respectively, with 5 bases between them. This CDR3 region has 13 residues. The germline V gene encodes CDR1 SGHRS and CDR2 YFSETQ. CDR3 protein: CASSLGTNTEAFF. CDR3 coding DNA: TGCGCCAGCAGCTTGGGAACCAACACTGAAGCTTTCTTT.

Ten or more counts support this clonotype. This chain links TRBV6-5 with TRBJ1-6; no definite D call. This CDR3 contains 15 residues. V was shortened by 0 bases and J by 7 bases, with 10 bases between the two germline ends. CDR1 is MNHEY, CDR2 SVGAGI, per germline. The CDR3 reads CASSYSAASNSPLHF. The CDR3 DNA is TGTGCCAGCAGTTACTCGGCAGCCTCAAATTCACCCCTCCACTTT.

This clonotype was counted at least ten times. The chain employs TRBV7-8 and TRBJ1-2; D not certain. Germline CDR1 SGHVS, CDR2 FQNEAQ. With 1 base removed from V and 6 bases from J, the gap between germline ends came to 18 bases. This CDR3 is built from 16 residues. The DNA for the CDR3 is TGTGCCAGCAGCTTAGGAAACTGGGCAGGTGAAGATGGCTACACCTTC. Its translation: CASSLGNWAGEDGYTF.

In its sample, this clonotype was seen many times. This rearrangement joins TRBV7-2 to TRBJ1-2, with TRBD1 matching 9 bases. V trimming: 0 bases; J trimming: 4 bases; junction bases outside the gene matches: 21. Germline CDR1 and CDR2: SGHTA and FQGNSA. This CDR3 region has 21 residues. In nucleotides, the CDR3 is TGTGCCAGCAGCTTAGCGTTTAAGTTAAAGAGAGGACAGGGGTCAGGCTATGGCTACACCTTC. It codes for CASSLAFKLKRGQGSGYGYTF.

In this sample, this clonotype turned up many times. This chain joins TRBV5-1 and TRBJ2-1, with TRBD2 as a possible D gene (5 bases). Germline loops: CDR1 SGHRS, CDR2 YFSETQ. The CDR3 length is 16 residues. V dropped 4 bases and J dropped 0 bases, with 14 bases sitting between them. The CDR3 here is CASSPEGESSYNEQFF. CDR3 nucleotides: TGCGCCAGCAGCCCCGAGGGAGAGAGCTCCTACAATGAGCAGTTCTTC.

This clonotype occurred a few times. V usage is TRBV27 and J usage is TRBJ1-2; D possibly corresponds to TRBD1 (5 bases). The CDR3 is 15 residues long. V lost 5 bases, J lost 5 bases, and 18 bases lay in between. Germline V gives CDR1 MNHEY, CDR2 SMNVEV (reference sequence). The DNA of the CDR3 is TGTGCCAGCAGTCCCCGCCCGGGGCGGGATTATGGCTACACCTTC. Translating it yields CASSPRPGRDYGYTF.

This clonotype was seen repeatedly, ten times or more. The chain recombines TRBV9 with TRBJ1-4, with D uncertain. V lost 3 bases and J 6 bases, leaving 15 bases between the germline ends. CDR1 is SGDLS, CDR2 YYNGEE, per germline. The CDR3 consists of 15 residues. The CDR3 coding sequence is TGTGCCAGCAGCGCCGATTTGCCTGGGGATGAAAAACTGTTTTTT. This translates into CASSADLPGDEKLFF.

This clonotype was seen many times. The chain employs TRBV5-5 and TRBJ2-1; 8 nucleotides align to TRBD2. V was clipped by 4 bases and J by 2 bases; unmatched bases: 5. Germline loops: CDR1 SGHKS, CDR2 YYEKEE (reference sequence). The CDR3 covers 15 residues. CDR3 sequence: CASSRAGGPYNEQFF. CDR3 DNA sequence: TGTGCCAGCAGCCGGGCGGGGGGCCCCTACAATGAGCAGTTCTTC.

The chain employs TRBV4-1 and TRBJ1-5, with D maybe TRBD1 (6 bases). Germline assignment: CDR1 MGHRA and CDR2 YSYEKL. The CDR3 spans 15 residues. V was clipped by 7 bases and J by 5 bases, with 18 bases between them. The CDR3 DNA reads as TGCGCCAGCACTCCTGAACCAGGGGAATATCAGCCCCAGCATTTT. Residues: CASTPEPGEYQPQHF.

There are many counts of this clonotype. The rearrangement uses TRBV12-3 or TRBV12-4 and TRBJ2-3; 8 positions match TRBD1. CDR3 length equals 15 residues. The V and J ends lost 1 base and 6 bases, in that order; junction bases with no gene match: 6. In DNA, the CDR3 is TGTGCCAGCAGTTTAGGCAGGGGGCTTTCTGATACGCAGTATTTT. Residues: CASSLGRGLSDTQYF.

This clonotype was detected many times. The CDR3 loop is CASSLGRQFFSGNTIYF. For the CDR3, the DNA is TGCGCCAGCAGCTTGGGTCGGCAGTTCTTCTCTGGAAACACCATATATTTT. The chain joins TRBV5-1 to TRBJ1-3; unclear D gene. This CDR3 is built from 17 residues. V was shortened by 0 bases and J by 0 bases, with 13 bases between the two germline ends. Germline assignment: CDR1 SGHRS and CDR2 YFSETQ.

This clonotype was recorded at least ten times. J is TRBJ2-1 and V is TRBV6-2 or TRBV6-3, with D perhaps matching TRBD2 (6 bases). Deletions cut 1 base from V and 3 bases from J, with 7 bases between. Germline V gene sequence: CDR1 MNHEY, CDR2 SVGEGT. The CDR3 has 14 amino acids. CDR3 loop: CASSYYGSYNEQFF. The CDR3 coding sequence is TGTGCCAGCAGTTACTACGGGAGCTACAATGAGCAGTTCTTC.

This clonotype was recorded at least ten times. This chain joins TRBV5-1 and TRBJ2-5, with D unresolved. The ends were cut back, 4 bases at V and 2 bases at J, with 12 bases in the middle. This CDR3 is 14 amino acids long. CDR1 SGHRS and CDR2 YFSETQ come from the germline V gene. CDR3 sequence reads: CASSIGPDQETQYF. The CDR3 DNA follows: TGCGCCAGCAGCATCGGACCGGATCAAGAGACCCAGTACTTC.

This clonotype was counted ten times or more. The CDR3 here is CSAPPPSGGTYNEQFF. In DNA form, the CDR3 reads TGCAGCGCCCCACCCCCCAGCGGGGGGACCTACAATGAGCAGTTCTTC. The chain links TRBV29-1 to TRBJ2-1; TRBD2 agrees at 9 bases. The CDR3 spans 16 residues. With 7 bases clipped from V and 2 bases from J, the junction kept 12 bases outside the gene matches. Germline lookup yields CDR1 SQVTM and CDR2 ANQGSEA.

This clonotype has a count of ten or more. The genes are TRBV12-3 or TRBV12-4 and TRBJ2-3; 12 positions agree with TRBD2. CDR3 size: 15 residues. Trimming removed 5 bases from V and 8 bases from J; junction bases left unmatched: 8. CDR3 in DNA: TGTGCCAGCAGTCGACTAGCGGGGGCCCGGGGTACGCAGTATTTT. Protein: CASSRLAGARGTQYF.

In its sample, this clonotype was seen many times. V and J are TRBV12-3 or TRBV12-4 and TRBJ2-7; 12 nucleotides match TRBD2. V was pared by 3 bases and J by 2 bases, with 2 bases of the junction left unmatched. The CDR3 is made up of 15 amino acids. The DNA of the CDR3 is TGTGCCAGCAGTTTTGCTAGCGGGGGGGCCTACGAGCAGTACTTC. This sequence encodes CASSFASGGAYEQYF.